The 18 T cell receptor beta chains reported below all come from one sample, sequenced in a study of blood T cell repertoires in COVID-19. Method: immunoSEQ multiplex PCR; TCRdb's copy keeps in-frame clones and lacks some. The sample records approximately 170,000 clones, around 89% being singletons. Source material: PBMCs or T cells enriched from blood (not recorded which). The source of these receptors is a young woman who had recovered from COVID-19.

CDR3 loop: CASSLSSRGYEQYF. CDR3 nucleotides: TGTGCCAGCAGTTTATCTAGTAGAGGCTACGAGCAGTACTTC. This chain uses TRBV27 with TRBJ2-7; D gene unclear. Trimming took 0 bases from V and 3 from J, leaving 9 bases between them. Germline CDR1 is MNHEY and CDR2 is SMNVEV (reference sequence). This CDR3 has 14 amino acids.

The chain links TRBV2 to TRBJ2-3; D is possibly TRBD2 (5 bases). Looked up from germline, CDR1 is SNHLY and CDR2 is FYNNEI. Trimming removed 6 bases at V and 1 base at J, with 8 bases between. The CDR3 is 13 residues long. The CDR3 nucleotides are TGTGCCAGCAGGCCGAGGGGCACAGATACGCAGTATTTT. Amino acids: CASRPRGTDTQYF.

The rearrangement links TRBV2 to TRBJ1-4; weak D call: TRBD1 (5 bases). V gave up 5 bases and J gave up 8 bases, with 18 bases separating them. CDR3 length: 15 residues. The V gene's germline CDR1 is SNHLY and CDR2 FYNNEI. The CDR3 sequence is CASSTTQGLGEKLFF. CDR3 nucleotide sequence: TGTGCCAGCAGTACTACTCAGGGCTTGGGGGAAAAACTGTTTTTT. Looking up the rest from reference TRBV2 and TRBJ1-4 gives the full variable domain: EPEVTQTPSHQVTQMGQEVILRCVPISNHLYFYWYRQILGQKVEFLVSFYNNEISEKSEIFDDQFSVERPDGSNFTLKIRSTKLEDSAMYFCASSTTQGLGEKLFFGSGTQLSVL.

The chain employs TRBV9 and TRBJ2-1, with D possibly TRBD2 on 6 matching bases. V shed 4 bases and J shed 0 bases, with 14 bases lying between them. The CDR3 totals 16 residues. In germline, CDR1 is SGDLS, CDR2 YYNGEE. Here the CDR3 reads CASSPRDSNSYNEQFF. Written as DNA, the CDR3 is TGTGCCAGCAGCCCGCGGGACTCCAACTCCTACAATGAGCAGTTCTTC.

The rearrangement links TRBV7-9 to TRBJ2-3, with 9 bases identical to TRBD2. Germline V gene lookup returns CDR1 SEHNR and CDR2 FQNEAQ (reference sequence). This CDR3 has 20 amino acids. Unmatched junction bases numbered 22, after V lost 5 bases and J lost 4 bases. The CDR3 DNA reads as TGTGCCAGCAGCATGTCCGGGACTAGCAGCTACGGCCCTGGGTCAGATACGCAGTATTTT. Protein product: CASSMSGTSSYGPGSDTQYF.

The gene calls are TRBV11-2 and TRBJ2-7, with D perhaps TRBD2 (6 bases). Germline-derived CDR1 and CDR2 are SGHAT and FQNNGV. Trimming left V 3 bases short and J 3 bases short, with 15 bases between. This CDR3 contains 15 residues. The CDR3 reads CASSFGGTPGYEQYF. In DNA, the CDR3 is TGTGCCAGCAGCTTTGGCGGGACCCCAGGCTACGAGCAGTACTTC.

V usage is TRBV20-1 and J usage is TRBJ2-3, with D perhaps matching TRBD2 (5 bases). The V and J ends lost 3 bases and 10 bases respectively, with 11 bases between them. Looked up from germline, CDR1 is DFQATT and CDR2 is SNEGSKA (reference sequence). CDR3 length: 11 residues. The CDR3 protein is CSASIQDSQYF. DNA for the CDR3: TGCAGTGCTAGTATCCAGGACTCGCAGTATTTT.

This clone was seen a single time. A junction boundary mismatches the germline segment, possibly from a read error. The CDR3 DNA reads TGTGCCACCAGTCCTGACAGGGCTCAGCCCCAGCATTTT. Translated: CATSPDRAQPQHF. The genes are TRBV10-3 and TRBJ1-5; 7 bases match TRBD1. The CDR3 contains 13 residues. The germline gives CDR1 ENHRY, CDR2 SYGVKD.

The chain is built from TRBV5-1 and TRBJ2-1; 12 bases are shared with TRBD2. The CDR3 covers 16 residues. J lost 5 bases, V lost 7 bases, and 10 bases had no gene match. The germline V gene encodes CDR1 SGHRS and CDR2 YFSETQ. CDR3 sequence (DNA): TGCGCCAGCGCCTCCTCTAGCGGGGGGGTCAACAATGAGCAGTTCTTC. Translated: CASASSSGGVNNEQFF.

The chain joins TRBV6-2 or TRBV6-3 to TRBJ2-3; 7 nucleotides agree with TRBD2. The CDR3 is made up of 18 amino acids. The J segment lost 4 bases and the V segment lost 2 bases, leaving 15 bases of the junction unmatched. Germline CDR1 MNHEY, CDR2 SVGEGT. In nucleotides, the CDR3 is TGTGCCAGCAGTTACGCAGCTTCCCGCGCGGGAGATTCAGATACGCAGTATTTT. Encoded protein: CASSYAASRAGDSDTQYF.

This chain's CDR3 is CASSSWDRGYEQYF. CDR3 coding DNA: TGTGCCAGCAGCTCGTGGGACAGGGGTTACGAGCAGTACTTC. The genes are TRBV27 and TRBJ2-7, with TRBD1 matching 10 bases. The CDR3 is 14 amino acids. Germline loops: CDR1 MNHEY, CDR2 SMNVEV (reference sequence). Trimming cost V 6 bases and J 4 bases; bases outside gene matches: 6.

This chain links TRBV10-3 with TRBJ1-3; D is perhaps TRBD1 (5 bases). Germline CDR1 is ENHRY and CDR2 is SYGVKD. Trimming left V 4 bases short and J 9 bases short, with 13 bases between. The CDR3 length is 13 residues. CDR3: CAISGNRDFTIYF. CDR3 DNA sequence: TGTGCCATCAGTGGGAATAGGGACTTCACCATATATTTT.

The chain has TRBV28 and TRBJ2-1; D uncertain. CDR3 length: 12 residues. Germline loops: CDR1 MDHEN, CDR2 SYDVKM. V was cut by 4 bases and J by 12 bases, with 13 bases left in between. The CDR3 sequence: CASSWADFGQFF. CDR3 in DNA: TGTGCCAGCAGTTGGGCCGATTTTGGGCAGTTCTTC.

The chain joins TRBV4-1 to TRBJ1-4; D is uncertain. Germline values: CDR1 MGHRA, CDR2 YSYEKL. V was trimmed by 4 bases and J by 8 bases, leaving 11 bases between them. The CDR3 runs to 13 residues. DNA for the CDR3: TGCGCCAGCAGCCGCGCCCCCGTGGAAAAACTGTTTTTT. It translates to CASSRAPVEKLFF.

The chain couples TRBV3-1 (or the pseudogene TRBV3-2) to TRBJ2-1, with a tentative D call TRBD2 (6 bases). From germline, CDR1 is LGHDT and CDR2 YNNKEL (reference sequence). The CDR3 is 16 residues long. V lost 0 bases and J lost 7, with 16 bases in between. CDR3 region: CASSQDRGTTPNEQFF. The CDR3 DNA sequence: TGTGCCAGCAGCCAAGATCGCGGGACCACCCCTAATGAGCAGTTCTTC.

The V call is TRBV5-4, the J call TRBJ2-1; 8 nucleotides agree with TRBD2. Trimming at V came to 0 bases and at J to 1 base, leaving 3 bases not matched to a gene. The CDR3 length is 16 residues. Germline V gene lookup returns CDR1 SGHNT and CDR2 YYREEE (reference sequence). The CDR3 DNA is TGTGCCAGCAGCTTGGGCGGGAGGCTGTCCTACAATGAGCAGTTCTTC. Translating gives CASSLGGRLSYNEQFF. The whole variable domain, filled in from reference TRBV5-4 and TRBJ2-1, reads ETGVTQSPTHLIKTRGQQVTLRCSSQSGHNTVSWYQQALGQGPQFIFQYYREEENGRGNFPPRFSGLQFPNYSSELNVNALELDDSALYLCASSLGGRLSYNEQFFGPGTRLTVL.

J is TRBJ1-3 and V is TRBV6-4, with D possibly TRBD1 on 6 matching bases. CDR1 and CDR2 (germline): MRHNA, SNTAGT. There are 13 residues in the CDR3. Trimming took 4 bases from V and 4 from J, leaving 8 bases between them. CDR3 in amino acids: CASSGDRGNTIYF. CDR3 sequence (DNA): TGTGCCAGCAGTGGCGACAGGGGAAACACCATATATTTT.

The rearrangement links TRBV7-8 to TRBJ2-1; no reliable D call. V lost 0 bases, J lost 2 bases, and 11 bases lay in between. The CDR3 totals 16 residues. Germline loops: CDR1 SGHVS, CDR2 FQNEAQ. The CDR3 sequence: CASSLASSPTYNEQFF. In DNA form, the CDR3 reads TGTGCCAGCAGCTTAGCATCGAGTCCTACCTACAATGAGCAGTTCTTC. Full variable domain (outside the CDR3, taken from reference TRBV7-8 and TRBJ2-1): GAGVSQSPRYKVAKRGQDVALRCDPISGHVSLFWYQQALGQGPEFLTYFQNEAQLDKSGLPSDRFFAERPEGSVSTLKIQRTQQEDSAVYLCASSLASSPTYNEQFFGPGTRLTVL.